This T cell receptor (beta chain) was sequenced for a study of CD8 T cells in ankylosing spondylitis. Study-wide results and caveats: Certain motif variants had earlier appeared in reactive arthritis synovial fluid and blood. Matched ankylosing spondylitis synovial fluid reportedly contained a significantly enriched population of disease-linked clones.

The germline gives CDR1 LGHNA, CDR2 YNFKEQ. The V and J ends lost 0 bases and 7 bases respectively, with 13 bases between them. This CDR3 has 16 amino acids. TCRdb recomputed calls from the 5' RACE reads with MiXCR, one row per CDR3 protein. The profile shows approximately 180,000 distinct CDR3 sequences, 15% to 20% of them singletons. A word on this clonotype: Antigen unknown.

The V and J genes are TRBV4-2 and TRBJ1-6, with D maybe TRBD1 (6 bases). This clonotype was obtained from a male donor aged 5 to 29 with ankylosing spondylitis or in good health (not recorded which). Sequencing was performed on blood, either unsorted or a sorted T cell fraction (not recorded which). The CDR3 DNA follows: TGTGCCAGCAGCCAAGATCTTAGTACAGGGAATTCACCCCTCCACTTT. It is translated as CASSQDLSTGNSPLHF.